These T cell receptor beta chains were read from a single sample in a study of preoperative IRX-2 immunotherapy in early breast cancer. The assay was immunoSEQ multiplex PCR, and TCRdb's table has in-frame clones only and misses some. The profile shows under 30,000 clones, 85% to 90% of them singletons. Sample: tumor tissue, taken after IRX-2 immunotherapy. These receptors came from a human donor with breast cancer. CDR3s include the opening cysteine and the closing phenylalanine or tryptophan. Fields, in order: D gene, clone size, J gene, V gene, CDR3 protein, CDR3 DNA. D genes are given only for firm matches. Clone size is shown for a subset of rows, as once, few, many or a class of expanded clone.

D gene: TRBD1; clone size: once; J gene: TRBJ1-1; V gene: TRBV11-2; CDR3 protein: CASSSIRDRVGAFF; CDR3 DNA: TGTGCCAGCAGTTCGATCCGGGACAGGGTTGGCGCTTTCTTT
D gene: -; clone size: -; J gene: TRBJ1-1; V gene: TRBV5-1; CDR3 protein: CASSRGGDPLRAFF; CDR3 DNA: TGCGCCAGCAGCCGCGGGGGCGACCCGCTCAGAGCTTTCTTT
D gene: -; clone size: -; J gene: TRBJ1-6; V gene: TRBV11-2; CDR3 protein: CASSLYRDRNSPLHF; CDR3 DNA: TGTGCCAGCAGCTTATACAGGGATCGTAATTCACCCCTCCACTTT
D gene: TRBD2; clone size: -; J gene: TRBJ2-1; V gene: TRBV5-1; CDR3 protein: CASSLGGSGGAYNEQFF; CDR3 DNA: TGCGCCAGCAGCTTGGGCGGGAGCGGGGGGGCCTACAATGAGCAGTTCTTC
D gene: TRBD1; clone size: -; J gene: TRBJ2-1; V gene: TRBV5-4; CDR3 protein: CASSEGQGSSYNEQFF; CDR3 DNA: TGTGCCAGCAGCGAGGGACAGGGGTCCTCCTACAATGAGCAGTTCTTC
D gene: -; clone size: -; J gene: TRBJ2-5; V gene: TRBV5-4; CDR3 protein: CASSLVGRQETQYF; CDR3 DNA: TGTGCCAGCAGCTTAGTGGGAAGACAAGAGACCCAGTACTTC
D gene: TRBD1; clone size: -; J gene: TRBJ1-4; V gene: TRBV10-3; CDR3 protein: CAISESGQPNEKLFF; CDR3 DNA: TGTGCCATCAGTGAGTCGGGACAGCCCAATGAAAAACTGTTTTTT
D gene: -; clone size: few; J gene: TRBJ1-1; V gene: TRBV11-2; CDR3 protein: CASSLGGSPVGAFF; CDR3 DNA: TGTGCCAGCAGCTTAGGGGGGTCCCCGGTTGGGGCTTTCTTT
D gene: -; clone size: -; J gene: TRBJ1-3; V gene: TRBV5-6; CDR3 protein: CASSFVGAFSGNTIYF; CDR3 DNA: TGTGCCAGCAGCTTTGTCGGAGCCTTCTCTGGAAACACCATATATTTT
D gene: -; clone size: -; J gene: TRBJ1-5; V gene: TRBV6-1; CDR3 protein: CASSVHNNQPQHF; CDR3 DNA: TGTGCCAGCAGCGTCCACAACAATCAGCCCCAGCATTTT
D gene: -; clone size: once; J gene: TRBJ2-1; V gene: TRBV7-9; CDR3 protein: CASSGGRQSSSYNEQFF; CDR3 DNA: TGTGCCAGCAGCGGGGGGCGACAGTCGAGCTCCTACAATGAGCAGTTCTTC
D gene: -; clone size: -; J gene: TRBJ1-1; V gene: TRBV28; CDR3 protein: CASSFLAEAFF; CDR3 DNA: TGTGCCAGCAGCTTTTTGGCTGAAGCTTTCTTT
D gene: TRBD1; clone size: -; J gene: TRBJ2-7; V gene: TRBV7-8; CDR3 protein: CASSPYWTGRIAYEQYF; CDR3 DNA: TGTGCCAGCAGCCCTTACTGGACAGGGAGGATCGCCTACGAGCAGTACTTC
D gene: TRBD1; clone size: -; J gene: TRBJ1-1; V gene: TRBV18; CDR3 protein: CASSPTGEAEAFF; CDR3 DNA: TGTGCCAGCTCACCAACAGGGGAAGCTGAAGCTTTCTTT
D gene: -; clone size: once; J gene: TRBJ1-2; V gene: TRBV11-2; CDR3 protein: CASSLDRRGLYGYTF; CDR3 DNA: TGTGCCAGCAGCTTAGATCGCCGGGGACTCTATGGCTACACCTTC
D gene: TRBD2; clone size: few; J gene: TRBJ2-3; V gene: TRBV4-2; CDR3 protein: CASSQASGGALDTQYF; CDR3 DNA: TGTGCCAGCAGCCAAGCCAGCGGGGGGGCATTAGATACGCAGTATTTT
D gene: -; clone size: -; J gene: TRBJ2-7; V gene: TRBV15; CDR3 protein: CATKEQGLGEQYF; CDR3 DNA: TGTGCCACCAAGGAACAGGGACTCGGCGAGCAGTACTTC
D gene: TRBD1; clone size: -; J gene: TRBJ2-2; V gene: TRBV6-1; CDR3 protein: CASNRGSTGELFF; CDR3 DNA: TGTGCCAGTAACAGGGGAAGCACCGGGGAGCTGTTTTTT
D gene: TRBD1; clone size: -; J gene: TRBJ1-1; V gene: TRBV5-1; CDR3 protein: CASRIGTGYTEAFF; CDR3 DNA: TGCGCCAGCAGAATCGGGACAGGGTACACTGAAGCTTTCTTT
D gene: TRBD2; clone size: -; J gene: TRBJ2-2; V gene: TRBV10-3; CDR3 protein: CAISVPLAGLNTGELFF; CDR3 DNA: TGTGCCATCAGTGTCCCACTAGCGGGGTTGAACACCGGGGAGCTGTTTTTT
D gene: TRBD1; clone size: -; J gene: TRBJ1-6; V gene: TRBV5-1; CDR3 protein: CASSPDRGTTYNSPLHF; CDR3 DNA: TGCGCCAGCAGTCCGGACAGGGGAACGACCTATAATTCACCCCTCCACTTT
D gene: -; clone size: -; J gene: TRBJ1-2; V gene: TRBV11-1; CDR3 protein: CASSSSGRGGYTF; CDR3 DNA: TGTGCCAGCAGCTCCTCAGGGAGAGGAGGCTACACCTTC
D gene: -; clone size: -; J gene: TRBJ2-6; V gene: TRBV7-2; CDR3 protein: CASSLKGGSGANVLTF; CDR3 DNA: TGTGCCAGCAGCTTAAAAGGTGGATCTGGGGCCAACGTCCTGACTTTC
D gene: -; clone size: -; J gene: TRBJ1-6; V gene: TRBV11-3; CDR3 protein: CASSLDQLSPLHF; CDR3 DNA: TGTGCCAGCAGCTTAGATCAGCTTTCACCCCTCCACTTT
D gene: -; clone size: -; J gene: TRBJ2-5; V gene: TRBV2; CDR3 protein: CASKGLETQYF; CDR3 DNA: TGTGCCAGCAAGGGATTAGAGACCCAGTACTTC
D gene: -; clone size: -; J gene: TRBJ2-3; V gene: TRBV11-2; CDR3 protein: CASSLVSDTQYF; CDR3 DNA: TGTGCCAGCAGCTTGGTATCAGATACGCAGTATTTT